Shown below are 13 T cell receptor beta chains from a single sample sequenced in a study of T cell repertoires in cytomegalovirus infection. These receptors are not linked to any known antigen. TCRdb analysed the reads with MiXCR anew, one entry per CDR3 protein. The sample shows 750,000 to 950,000 distinct CDR3 sequences, around 29% of them seen only once. Sequences were derived from cultured CD8+ T cells from PBMCs, sampled from culture after CMV antigen stimulation. The receptors stem from a human donor in good health (CMV status not recorded). Some clones in this sample may be carry-over from other donors' samples.

This clonotype appeared a few times. The chain combines TRBV12-3 or TRBV12-4 with TRBJ2-5, with 8 bases matching TRBD2. There are 15 residues in the CDR3. V was pared by 2 bases and J by 5 bases, with 7 bases of the junction left unmatched. The CDR3 is CASSLQRGRWETQYF. CDR3 in DNA: TGTGCCAGCAGTTTACAGCGGGGGCGATGGGAGACCCAGTACTTC.

This clonotype appeared once. The DNA for the CDR3 is TGTGCCAGTAATCCCGGGACAGGGGGAAATGAGCAGTTCTTC. Translation: CASNPGTGGNEQFF. The chain employs TRBV19 and TRBJ2-1; 11 bases align to TRBD1. The germline gives CDR1 LNHDA, CDR2 SQIVND (reference sequence). V was clipped by 7 bases and J by 7 bases; unmatched bases: 6. The CDR3 loop spans 14 amino acids.

On this clonotype: One base separates it from a far larger clone, so it is likely a read error. This chain connects TRBV7-9 to TRBJ1-1; the D is unclear. This CDR3 comprises 14 residues. V was pared by 2 bases and J by 1 base, with 8 bases between. Germline CDR1 is SEHNR and CDR2 is FQNEAQ (reference sequence). This CDR3 reads CASSLTDGNTEAFF. The CDR3 bases are TGTGCCAGCAGCTTAACGGACGGGAACACTGAAGCTTTCTTT.

The chain combines TRBV6-1 with TRBJ2-2; D remains ambiguous. V was trimmed by 6 bases and J by 1 base, leaving 15 bases between them. The germline V gene encodes CDR1 MNHNS and CDR2 SASEGT. The CDR3 is 16 amino acids. The CDR3 region is CASRTGMSENTGELFF. In DNA, the CDR3 is TGTGCCAGCAGAACGGGCATGAGTGAGAACACCGGGGAGCTGTTTTTT.

This clonotype was detected a few times. CDR3 coding DNA: TGTGCCAGCAGTTTAATACGCGATACTGAAGCTTTCTTT. Protein product: CASSLIRDTEAFF. The chain uses TRBV6-6 and TRBJ1-1; D gene uncertain. The CDR3 runs 13 residues. Trimming left V 4 bases short and J 5 bases short, with 11 bases between. The germline V gene has CDR1 MNHNY and CDR2 SVGAGI (reference sequence).

The CDR3 sequence is CASSPDQGMGQYF. The CDR3 coding sequence is TGCGCCAGCAGCCCGGACCAGGGTATGGGACAGTACTTC. The V and J genes are TRBV4-1 and TRBJ2-7; maybe TRBD1 (5 bases). V dropped 4 bases and J dropped 10 bases, with 17 bases sitting between them. Germline V CDR1 and CDR2: MGHRA, YSYEKL. The CDR3 covers 13 residues.

The V call is TRBV28, the J call TRBJ1-5; D perhaps matches TRBD1 (5 bases). The germline CDR1 and CDR2 sequences are MDHEN and SYDVKM. Trimming shortened V by 6 bases and J by 5 bases, and 14 bases separated the two germline ends. The CDR3 length is 14 residues. The CDR3 region is CASSPDSMYQPQHF. CDR3 nucleotides: TGTGCCAGCAGCCCCGACAGTATGTATCAGCCCCAGCATTTT.

CDR3 nucleotides: TGTGCCAGCACTGGCACAGATGAAAAACTGTTTTTT. Its protein is CASTGTDEKLFF. The rearrangement uses TRBV5-8 and TRBJ1-4; D gene unclear. The V and J ends lost 6 bases and 6 bases respectively, with 9 bases between them. Germline V gives CDR1 SGHTS, CDR2 YDEGEE. The CDR3 consists of 12 residues.

In this sample, this clonotype turned up a few times. This chain joins TRBV7-9 and TRBJ2-7, with 8 positions matching TRBD1. Germline CDR1 is SEHNR and CDR2 is FQNEAQ (reference sequence). V shed 4 bases, J shed 3 bases, and the junction held 5 bases outside the gene matches. The CDR3 sequence is 14 residues long. The CDR3 DNA sequence: TGTGCCAGCAGCTCGGGACAGGATCTCTACGAGCAGTACTTC. The encoded protein is CASSSGQDLYEQYF.

The chain uses TRBV9 and TRBJ1-2, with D possibly TRBD1 on 6 matching bases. Between the trimmed V and J ends, which lost 4 bases and 8 bases, there was a span of 12 bases. CDR1 SGDLS and CDR2 YYNGEE come from the germline V gene. This CDR3 is built from 12 residues. CDR3 region: CASSTRTEGYTF. CDR3 bases: TGTGCCAGCAGCACACGGACAGAAGGCTACACCTTC.

This clonotype was detected only a few times. The V call is TRBV7-9, the J call TRBJ1-4; D remains ambiguous. From germline, CDR1 is SEHNR and CDR2 FQNEAQ (reference sequence). V lost 5 bases, J lost 7 bases, and 20 bases lay in between. This CDR3 comprises 16 residues. The CDR3, as DNA: TGTGCCAGCAGCCCAAGGCAGTATGGGGAGAGTGAAAAACTGTTTTTT. The encoded protein is CASSPRQYGESEKLFF. The entire variable domain, with the rest obtained from reference TRBV7-9 and TRBJ1-4, is as follows: DTGVSQNPRHKITKRGQNVTFRCDPISEHNRLYWYRQTLGQGPEFLTYFQNEAQLEKSRLLSDRFSAERPKGSFSTLEIQRTEQGDSAMYLCASSPRQYGESEKLFFGSGTQLSVL.

J is TRBJ1-4 and V is TRBV7-9, with D unclear. Germline CDR1 is SEHNR and CDR2 is FQNEAQ (reference sequence). The CDR3 is 16 amino acids. V was shortened by 0 bases and J by 0 bases, with 8 bases between the two germline ends. The DNA of the CDR3 is TGTGCCAGCAGCTTAGCGGCCAGTCCAACTAATGAAAAACTGTTTTTT. It translates to CASSLAASPTNEKLFF.

The chain has TRBV9 and TRBJ1-4; the match to TRBD1 covers 11 bases. The CDR3 runs 15 residues. Germline loops: CDR1 SGDLS, CDR2 YYNGEE. J gave up 5 bases and V 4 bases, and 4 bases lay outside the gene matches. CDR3 region: CASSLGQGANEKLFF. DNA for the CDR3: TGTGCCAGCAGCCTAGGACAGGGGGCAAATGAAAAACTGTTTTTT.